Listed below are T cell receptor beta chains from one sample, sequenced in a study of T-cell memory formation after mild COVID-19. TCRdb analysed the 5' RACE reads with MiXCR anew, one entry per CDR3 protein. The sample consists of roughly 52,000 distinct CDR3 sequences, roughly 9.5% of them appearing once. The sequencing sample was made of PBMCs or a T cell subset sorted from them (not recorded which). These receptor sequences come from a man aged 18 to 29 who had mild COVID-19 (a few samples of this study predate the infection). Cell type and time point are not known. The CDR3 runs from the conserved cysteine through the conserved F or W. D genes are given only for firm matches. Only some rows state a clone size, as once, few, many or a class for expanded clones.

d_call	clone_size	v_call	j_call	cdr3_nt	cdr3_aa
NA	NA	TRBV7-2	TRBJ2-5	TGTGCCAGCAGCTGGACCATCCAAGAGACCCAGTACTTC	CASSWTIQETQYF
NA	NA	TRBV12-3/TRBV12-4	TRBJ1-4	TGTGCCAGCAGCTTAGGCGGCGTGAGTGAAAAACTGTTTTTT	CASSLGGVSEKLFF
NA	few	TRBV5-5	TRBJ2-1	TGTGCCAGCAGCACCACTAGCCAATACAATGAGCAGTTCTTC	CASSTTSQYNEQFF
TRBD1	NA	TRBV5-1	TRBJ1-3	TGCGCCAGCAGCTTGGGACAGGGGGCTGGAAACACCATATATTTT	CASSLGQGAGNTIYF
TRBD2	many	TRBV7-2	TRBJ2-5	TGTGCCAGCAGTCGTCCGGGGGGGCAAGAGACCCAGTACTTC	CASSRPGGQETQYF
NA	many	TRBV18	TRBJ2-3	TGTGCCAGCTCACCCCCGGGACAATCGTCAGGGGATACGCAGTATTTT	CASSPPGQSSGDTQYF
NA	NA	TRBV20-1	TRBJ1-1	TGCAGTGCTCGGCAAGGGGTGAACACTGAAGCTTTCTTT	CSARQGVNTEAFF
NA	few	TRBV20-1	TRBJ1-2	TGCAGTGCCACGGTAGACGGGGGACTAGGGGCGAACGGCTACACCTTC	CSATVDGGLGANGYTF
NA	NA	TRBV4-3	TRBJ2-5	TGCGCCAGCAGCCAAGGCCGAGTCCGGGCCTTCCAAGAGACCCAGTACTTC	CASSQGRVRAFQETQYF
NA	few	TRBV7-2	TRBJ2-1	TGTGCCAGCAGCTTATTGCCGGGCCCCTACAATGAGCAGTTCTTC	CASSLLPGPYNEQFF
NA	NA	TRBV24-1	TRBJ1-5	TGTGCCACCAGTGATCTGAACGGGCAGCCCCAGCATTTT	CATSDLNGQPQHF
NA	NA	TRBV30	TRBJ1-1	TGTGCCTCGGACAGTGGGTACACTGAAGCTTTCTTT	CASDSGYTEAFF
TRBD2	few	TRBV20-1	TRBJ2-7	TGCAGTGCTAGAGAGATCCTAGCGGGGGGTTCCTACGAGCAGTACTTC	CSAREILAGGSYEQYF
NA	NA	TRBV7-9	TRBJ1-5	TGTGCCAGCAGCCGGGGAGAATATCAGCCCCAGCATTTT	CASSRGEYQPQHF
NA	few	TRBV5-1	TRBJ2-3	TGCGCCAGCGGAGCCCCAGCACCCCTAATAGAATCAGATACGCAGTATTTT	CASGAPAPLIESDTQYF
TRBD1	few	TRBV6-5	TRBJ1-2	TGTGCCAGCAGTTACTCCGGACAGGGATTCATGCGTGGCTACACCTTC	CASSYSGQGFMRGYTF
TRBD1	NA	TRBV5-1	TRBJ1-1	TGCGCCAGCAGCTGGGGGGACAGGGGGCCTAACACTGAAGCTTTCTTT	CASSWGDRGPNTEAFF
NA	few	TRBV6-5	TRBJ2-5	TGTGCCACCCACCCCCCCGGAAAAGAGACCCAGTACTTC	CATHPPGKETQYF
NA	NA	TRBV12-3/TRBV12-4	TRBJ2-7	TGTGCCAGCAGTTTCACTCAGGGTTCAGGAGAGCAGTACTTC	CASSFTQGSGEQYF
TRBD2	few	TRBV12-3/TRBV12-4	TRBJ2-1	TGTGCCAGCAGTCGACTAGCGGGGGTCAATGAGCAGTTCTTC	CASSRLAGVNEQFF
NA	NA	TRBV20-1	TRBJ2-3	TGCAGTGCCCTCCCCGGGACAACAGATACGCAGTATTTT	CSALPGTTDTQYF
NA	NA	TRBV5-4	TRBJ2-1	TGTGCCAGCAGCGGATGGGGACAAACCCTAAATGAGCAGTTCTTC	CASSGWGQTLNEQFF
NA	many	TRBV29-1	TRBJ1-2	TGCAGCGTTGAAGCTGGGGGTGGCTACACCTTC	CSVEAGGGYTF
NA	NA	TRBV5-1	TRBJ1-1	TGCGCCAGCAGCTTGGGGACGGGGAACACTGAAGCTTTCTTT	CASSLGTGNTEAFF
NA	NA	TRBV20-1	TRBJ1-2	TGCAGTGCTGGCGGGGGGTTCTATGGCTACACCTTC	CSAGGGFYGYTF
NA	NA	TRBV28	TRBJ1-3	TGTGCCAGCAGTCAGGGTTTTACTGGAAACACCATATATTTT	CASSQGFTGNTIYF
TRBD2	many	TRBV28	TRBJ2-2	TGTGCCAGCAGTTCCTCCGGGACTAGTGTGGCCGGGGAGCTGTTTTTT	CASSSSGTSVAGELFF